The 11 T cell receptor beta chains below all came from one sample that was sequenced in a study of tumor-infiltrating lymphocytes in primary liver carcinoma. TCR beta cDNA was prepared out of about 510 ng total RNA by means of a constant-region primer. Construction of TCR beta libraries relied on three successive nested multiplex PCR rounds employing slightly modified ARM-PCR. TRBV1-TRBV30 forward primers paired with a C-beta reverse primer drove the first two PCR rounds, approximately 11 cycles each. TCRdb re-called the multiplex PCR reads with MiXCR, one entry per CDR3 protein. The repertoire holds approximately 300,000 distinct CDR3 sequences, with roughly 60% as singletons. In addition to blood RNA drawn from unsorted whole blood, germline DNA was extracted. The specimen sequenced was peripheral blood. Every receptor here comes from a man aged 40-49 years with primary liver carcinoma and hepatitis B virus infection.

As concerns this clonotype: This CDR3 fails to terminate in the conserved phenylalanine or tryptophan, so it likely reflects a read error. The limits of the CDR3 on the DNA are not certain, so only TCRdb's listed CDR3 is given. J is TRBJ1-1 and V is TRBV29-1; whether TRBD1, the table's D call, matches the DNA was not checked. The germline gives CDR1 SQVTM, CDR2 ANQGSEA. The CDR3 is 15 residues long, ends included. CDR3 sequence reads: CSVAPGWGMNTEALL.

About this clonotype itself: The germline gene is not matched at one end of the junction; a read error may be the cause. The chain employs TRBV4-3 and TRBJ2-2, with a tentative D call TRBD2 (5 bases). The CDR3 covers 13 residues. CDR1 and CDR2 from the germline V gene are LGHNA and YSLEER. CDR3 DNA: TGCGCCAGCAGCGTCCAAAGCGTCGGGGAGCTGCTTTTT. Translation gives CASSVQSVGELLF.

About this clonotype: A much larger clone differs from this one at a single base, so this may be a read error. The rearrangement joins TRBV28 to TRBJ2-2; D is perhaps TRBD2 (5 bases). Germline values: CDR1 MDHEN, CDR2 SYDVKM. This CDR3 has 15 amino acids. In DNA form, the CDR3 reads TGTGCCAGCAGTTTAACGGTTCCCAACACCGGGGAGCTGTATTTT. It specifies CASSLTVPNTGELYF.

Turning to this clonotype: A much larger clone differs from this one at a single base, so this may be a read error. The chain carries TRBV11-2 and TRBJ2-2, with D perhaps TRBD1 (6 bases). Looked up from germline, CDR1 is SGHAT and CDR2 is FQNNGV. The V and J ends lost 2 bases and 6 bases respectively, with 19 bases between them. The CDR3 covers 17 residues. This CDR3 reads CASSLMGAGVASGELFF. DNA of the CDR3: TGTGCCAGCAGCTTAATGGGGGCCGGGGTGGCCTCCGGGGAGCTGTTTTTT.

The table lists this clonotype with a count of one. J is TRBJ1-4 and V is TRBV25-1; no firm D call. Trimming stripped 3 bases from V and 6 bases from J, with 14 bases between. CDR3 length: 15 residues. In germline, CDR1 is MGHDK, CDR2 SYGVNS. The CDR3 sequence is CASSDSSDGHEKLFF. CDR3 bases: TGTGCCAGCAGTGATTCTAGCGACGGACATGAAAAACTGTTTTTT. The full variable domain, completed using reference TRBV25-1 and TRBJ1-4, is EADIYQTPRYLVIGTGKKITLECSQTMGHDKMYWYQQDPGMELHLIHYSYGVNSTEKGDLSSESTVSRIRTEHFPLTLESARPSHTSQYLCASSDSSDGHEKLFFGSGTQLSVL.

The sample holds many counts of this clonotype. The chain combines TRBV6-2 or TRBV6-3 with TRBJ2-7, with TRBD2 identical over 13 bases. The CDR3 sequence is 15 residues long. Germline V gene sequence: CDR1 MNHEY, CDR2 SVGEGT. Unmatched junction bases numbered 4, after V lost 6 bases and J lost 2 bases. The CDR3 spells CASSPGLAGAYEQYF. The CDR3 nucleotides are TGTGCCAGCAGCCCCGGACTAGCGGGAGCCTACGAGCAGTACTTC.

This clonotype was seen once. An end of the junction does not agree with germline; a read error may underlie this. The V and J genes are TRBV6-2 or TRBV6-3 and TRBJ1-5; D unresolved. This CDR3 has 18 residues. Per germline, CDR1 MNHEY and CDR2 SVGEGT. This chain's CDR3 is CASSYSPMADHWNQPQHF. The CDR3 bases are TGTGCTAGCAGTTACTCGCCGATGGCGGACCACTGGAATCAGCCCCAGCATTTT.

Turning to this clonotype: A much larger clone differs by one base, so this may be a read error. The CDR3 nucleotides are TGCAGCGTTGAAGGGGGGGAACAGGGGATCTACGAGCAGTACTTC. Encoded protein: CSVEGGEQGIYEQYF. This chain uses TRBV29-1 with TRBJ2-7, with D perhaps TRBD1 (7 bases). Per the germline V gene, CDR1 is SQVTM and CDR2 is ANQGSEA. The V gene lost 1 base and the J gene lost 3 bases, with 16 bases spanning the gap. The CDR3 loop spans 15 amino acids.

This clonotype was seen just once. This may come from a read error, since a much larger clone is one base off. This CDR3 fails to terminate in the conserved phenylalanine or tryptophan, so it likely reflects a read error. This sequence joins TRBV6-2 or TRBV6-3 and TRBJ1-5; possible D gene TRBD1, 5 bases. The V end lost 0 bases, the J end lost 9 bases, and 12 bases lay between the germline ends. This CDR3 is 14 amino acids long. CDR1 is MNHEY, CDR2 SVGEGT, per germline. The CDR3: CASSYSGDLRPQHY. CDR3 bases: TGTGCCAGCAGTTACTCGGGGGACCTAAGGCCCCAGCATTAT.

For this clonotype: Compared with germline, one end of the junction differs, possibly owing to a read error. The gene calls are TRBV12-3 or TRBV12-4 and TRBJ2-3, with 7 positions matching TRBD1. The CDR3 totals 14 residues. The CDR3 is CASSFLVGTDMQYF. The CDR3 DNA sequence: TGTGCCAGCAGTTTTTTGGTGGGGACAGATATGCAGTATTTT.

About this clonotype: Because it lacks the conserved phenylalanine or tryptophan at the end, this CDR3 is likely a read error. The chain couples TRBV4-1 to TRBJ2-2; TRBD1 matches 7 bases. CDR3 size: 17 residues. Germline V CDR1 and CDR2: MGHRA, YSYEKL. J was trimmed by 2 bases and V by 4 bases; bases with no gene match: 10. CDR3 bases: TGCGCCAGCAGCCCCCAAACAGGGGTCCTAAACACCGGGGAGCTGTTTTAT. Residues: CASSPQTGVLNTGELFY.